Below, 26 T cell receptor beta chains from the same sample are listed, as sequenced in a study of blood T cells in healthy people across ages. Combining a sample-barcoded 5' primer with a J-beta primer mix, a second PCR ran for about 6 to 12 cycles. TCRdb passed the 5' RACE reads through MiXCR, listing each CDR3 protein once. The sample has fewer than 1,200,000 distinct CDR3 sequences; about 25% are singletons. The same specimen was also included in a second study, on T cells of mothers and their children.

The sequencing input was blood. These receptors originate from a girl under 10 years old in good health.

The chain uses TRBV28 and TRBJ2-1; D might be TRBD2 (6 bases). Germline V gene sequence: CDR1 MDHEN, CDR2 SYDVKM. Trimming cost V 6 bases and J 4 bases, with 13 bases left between them. The CDR3 covers 14 residues. The CDR3 loop is CASRLTSQYNEQFF. The CDR3 DNA is TGTGCCAGCAGGCTCACTAGCCAATACAATGAGCAGTTCTTC.

J is TRBJ2-1 and V is TRBV29-1; D call uncertain. Germline-derived CDR1 and CDR2 are SQVTM and ANQGSEA. The V gene lost 7 bases and the J gene lost 4 bases, with 14 bases spanning the gap. There are 13 residues in the CDR3. CDR3 protein: CSARVLGYNEQFF. CDR3 bases: TGCAGCGCCCGGGTCCTAGGTTACAATGAGCAGTTCTTC.

With regard to this clonotype: The junction differs from germline at one of its ends, possibly a read error. The rearrangement links TRBV7-7 to TRBJ2-1; D gene uncertain. This CDR3 has 13 amino acids. The germline V gene has CDR1 SSHAT and CDR2 FNYEAQ (reference sequence). This chain's CDR3 is CASSLGFEREQFF. Here the CDR3 DNA reads TGTGCTAGCAGCTTAGGGTTTGAGAGGGAGCAGTTCTTC.

This chain uses TRBV4-2 with TRBJ2-3; TRBD1 agrees at 8 bases. Germline assignment: CDR1 LGHNA and CDR2 YNFKEQ. V trimming: 2 bases; J trimming: 6 bases; junction bases outside the gene matches: 7. The CDR3 length is 15 residues. The CDR3 sequence: CASSQQQGVSDTQYF. In DNA, the CDR3 is TGTGCCAGCAGCCAACAACAGGGGGTTTCGGATACGCAGTATTTT.

The chain has TRBV29-1 and TRBJ2-7; either TRBD1 or TRBD2 may supply D (5 bases each). Looked up from germline, CDR1 is SQVTM and CDR2 is ANQGSEA. The CDR3 totals 12 residues. The chain's CDR3 is CGAGDGSYEQYF. The DNA for the CDR3 is TGCGGCGCTGGGGACGGATCCTACGAGCAGTACTTC.

This clonotype was seen a handful of times. The chain is built from TRBV20-1 and TRBJ2-7, with 10 positions matching TRBD2. CDR3 length: 15 amino acids. The J segment lost 4 bases and the V segment lost 5 bases, leaving 11 bases of the junction unmatched. Per the germline V gene, CDR1 is DFQATT and CDR2 is SNEGSKA (reference sequence). The CDR3 DNA sequence: TGCAGTGCTGGGACTAGCGTTCGCATACCTTACGAGCAGTACTTC. Its protein is CSAGTSVRIPYEQYF.

Comment on this clonotype: Relative to the germline gene, one junction end is altered; a read error may explain this. The chain is built from TRBV5-1 and TRBJ2-1, with D possibly called TRBD1 or TRBD2 (5 bases each). CDR1 is SGHRS and CDR2 is YFSETQ in the germline V gene. The length of the CDR3 is 16 residues. CDR3 loop: CANSFRGGSSYNEQFF. Written as DNA, the CDR3 is TGCGCCAACAGCTTTCGTGGGGGAAGCTCCTACAATGAGCAGTTCTTC. Based on the CDR3 plus reference TRBV5-1 and TRBJ2-1, the full variable domain is KAGVTQTPRYLIKTRGQQVTLSCSPISGHRSVSWYQQTPGQGLQFLFEYFSETQRNKGNFPGRFSGRQFSNSRSEMNVSTLELGDSALYLCANSFRGGSSYNEQFFGPGTRLTVL.

About this clonotype: Its ends do not fully match the called genes, so a read error is possible. The V and J genes are TRBV3-1 and TRBJ2-5, with D possibly TRBD1 on 5 matching bases. This CDR3 is 13 amino acids long. From germline, CDR1 is LGHDT and CDR2 YNNKEL (reference sequence). The CDR3 nucleotides read TGCGCCAGCAGCCAGGGCCTCAAAGAGACCCAGTACTTC. Its protein is CASSQGLKETQYF.

The chain is built from TRBV6-5 and TRBJ1-1; D gene ambiguous. Per germline, CDR1 MNHEY and CDR2 SVGAGI. V lost 2 bases to trimming and J lost 0 bases, with 7 bases between them. The CDR3 is 14 amino acids. The CDR3: CASSYQPVNTEAFF. The CDR3 nucleotides are TGTGCCAGCAGTTACCAGCCCGTGAACACTGAAGCTTTCTTT.

The chain recombines TRBV18 with TRBJ1-1; D possibly corresponds to TRBD1 (5 bases). The CDR3 consists of 16 residues. Trimming pared 2 bases from V and 3 bases from J, leaving 16 bases between. The germline gives CDR1 KGHSH, CDR2 LQKENI. CDR3 bases: TGTGCCAGCTCACCATTCGGGGGAGTCAGAGACACTGAAGCTTTCTTT. Amino acid sequence: CASSPFGGVRDTEAFF.

This chain joins TRBV20-1 and TRBJ2-1; 7 bases align to TRBD2. The CDR3 is 18 residues long. The germline V gene has CDR1 DFQATT and CDR2 SNEGSKA (reference sequence). The V segment lost 0 bases and the J segment 0 bases; nucleotides outside the gene matches: 11. The CDR3 region is CSARDYSGTGGSYNEQFF. As DNA, the CDR3 is TGCAGTGCTAGAGATTACAGCGGGACGGGAGGCTCCTACAATGAGCAGTTCTTC.

This clonotype has just a few counts. The rearrangement uses TRBV7-3 and TRBJ1-1; tentative D call: TRBD1 (6 bases). This CDR3 spans 14 amino acids. Germline CDR1 and CDR2: SGHTA and FQGTGA. Deletions cut 6 bases from V and 4 bases from J, with 15 bases between. The CDR3 DNA follows: TGTGCCAGCAGGCCAACAGGGTCGGGCACTGAAGCTTTCTTT. This gives the protein CASRPTGSGTEAFF.

This clonotype was seen a few times. The V call is TRBV9, the J call TRBJ2-7, with D tentatively TRBD1 (6 bases). Germline-derived CDR1 and CDR2 are SGDLS and YYNGEE. V was trimmed by 6 bases and J by 1 base, leaving 14 bases between them. This CDR3 is built from 14 residues. This CDR3 is CASKQGPGSYEQYF. The DNA for the CDR3 is TGTGCCAGCAAACAGGGCCCGGGGTCCTACGAGCAGTACTTC.

The gene calls are TRBV9 and TRBJ2-2; TRBD1 aligns across 10 bases. The junction had 3 bases not matched to a gene; V was cut back by 0 bases and J by 4 bases. The V gene's germline CDR1 is SGDLS and CDR2 YYNGEE. There are 16 residues in the CDR3. Here the CDR3 reads CASSVGDRGTTGELFF. As DNA, the CDR3 is TGTGCCAGCAGCGTAGGGGACAGGGGCACCACCGGGGAGCTGTTTTTT.

The rearrangement links TRBV27 to TRBJ2-7; D gene uncertain. Trimming took off 5 bases at V and 7 bases at J, with 12 bases between the two ends. Germline CDR1 reads MNHEY; CDR2 reads SMNVEV (reference sequence). CDR3 length equals 12 residues. CDR3 coding DNA: TGTGCCAGCAGTCAACGATCGGGTGAGCAGTACTTC. Protein: CASSQRSGEQYF.

This clonotype was observed a handful of times. The chain is built from TRBV28 and TRBJ2-1; D is unresolved. Between the trimmed V and J ends, which lost 7 bases and 0 bases, there was a span of 13 bases. Per germline, CDR1 MDHEN and CDR2 SYDVKM. This CDR3 comprises 15 residues. The CDR3 loop reads CASTNAMSSYNEQFF. CDR3 DNA sequence: TGTGCCAGCACAAATGCCATGAGCTCCTACAATGAGCAGTTCTTC.

The genes are TRBV19 and TRBJ2-1, with D unclear. Trimming cost V 7 bases and J 3 bases, with 13 bases left between them. The CDR3 runs to 14 residues. CDR1 and CDR2 (germline): LNHDA, SQIVND (reference sequence). In DNA form, the CDR3 reads TGTGCCAGTAAAATCGAAGGGAACTACAATGAGCAGTTCTTC. This sequence encodes CASKIEGNYNEQFF.

V is TRBV28 and J is TRBJ2-7, with 10 bases identical to TRBD2. This CDR3 region has 15 residues. Looked up from germline, CDR1 is MDHEN and CDR2 is SYDVKM. Trimming cost V 5 bases and J 5 bases; bases outside gene matches: 9. The CDR3: CASSPRLAGADEQYF. The CDR3 DNA reads as TGTGCCAGCAGTCCCCGTCTAGCGGGAGCAGACGAGCAGTACTTC.

This sequence joins TRBV5-5 and TRBJ2-3; possibly TRBD1 for D (5 bases). CDR3 length equals 13 residues. Germline CDR1 is SGHKS and CDR2 is YYEKEE (reference sequence). Trimming removed 3 bases from V and 6 bases from J, with 11 bases in between. The CDR3, as DNA: TGTGCCAGCAGCTCTCACCCAGGGGATACGCAGTATTTT. Its translation is CASSSHPGDTQYF.

The rearrangement joins TRBV27 to TRBJ1-1; 10 nucleotides agree with TRBD1. The CDR3 spans 17 residues. The germline CDR1 and CDR2 sequences are MNHEY and SMNVEV (reference sequence). The trim removed 4 bases at V and 3 bases at J, leaving 11 bases unmatched. DNA for the CDR3: TGTGCCAGCAGTTCTACCGGGACAGGGGATATAGACACTGAAGCTTTCTTT. Translation: CASSSTGTGDIDTEAFF.

This chain's CDR3 is CASSFRTQDTQYF. DNA for the CDR3: TGTGCCAGCAGCTTCAGGACCCAGGATACGCAGTATTTT. This chain uses TRBV13 with TRBJ2-3; D not resolved. CDR1 is PRHDT, CDR2 FYEKMQ, per germline (reference sequence). V was cut by 3 bases and J by 6 bases, with 10 bases left in between. The CDR3 spans 13 residues.

This clonotype was seen many times. V usage is TRBV12-3 or TRBV12-4 and J usage is TRBJ1-5, with 8 positions matching TRBD1. CDR3 length: 13 residues. J gave up 4 bases and V 6 bases, and 2 bases lay outside the gene matches. CDR3 region: CASSRTGNQPQHF. As DNA, the CDR3 is TGTGCCAGCAGCCGGACAGGGAATCAGCCCCAGCATTTT.

In its sample, this clonotype was seen a few times. The chain combines TRBV11-2 with TRBJ2-4; D perhaps matches TRBD1 (6 bases). V was pared by 5 bases and J by 10 bases, with 12 bases between. CDR3 length: 12 residues. CDR1 is SGHAT and CDR2 is FQNNGV in the germline V gene. CDR3 loop: CASSDWDIIQYF. Written as DNA, the CDR3 is TGTGCCAGCAGCGATTGGGACATTATTCAGTACTTC. Supplemented by reference TRBV11-2 and TRBJ2-4, the full variable domain reads EAGVAQSPRYKIIEKRQSVAFWCNPISGHATLYWYQQILGQGPKLLIQFQNNGVVDDSQLPKDRFSAERLKGVDSTLKIQPAKLEDSAVYLCASSDWDIIQYFGAGTRLSVL.

The rearrangement links TRBV28 to TRBJ2-5; perhaps TRBD1 as D (6 bases). V lost 7 bases, J lost 4 bases, and 22 bases lay in between. In germline, CDR1 is MDHEN, CDR2 SYDVKM. This CDR3 contains 16 residues. CDR3 nucleotide sequence: TGTGCCAGCAAAACCTCCCGGGACACCACTCGAGAGACCCAGTACTTC. It codes for CASKTSRDTTRETQYF.

This clonotype was found a few times. The V and J genes are TRBV6-5 and TRBJ1-2; D is uncertain. CDR1 is MNHEY, CDR2 SVGAGI, per germline. CDR3 length: 14 residues. The germline V and J ends were trimmed by 0 bases and 8 bases, with 13 bases remaining between them. CDR3: CASSYSIRTGGYTF. The CDR3 nucleotides are TGTGCCAGCAGTTACTCGATACGGACGGGCGGCTACACCTTC.

The rearrangement uses TRBV7-2 and TRBJ2-4, with D possibly TRBD1 on 6 matching bases. Germline V gene lookup returns CDR1 SGHTA and CDR2 FQGNSA. V lost 1 base to trimming and J lost 8 bases, with 12 bases between them. This CDR3 spans 14 amino acids. The CDR3 region is CASSLEVRGDIQYF. DNA of the CDR3: TGTGCCAGCAGCTTAGAGGTCAGGGGAGACATTCAGTACTTC.